This T cell receptor (beta chain) derives from a study of T-cell memory formation after mild COVID-19. Study-wide context: Largely, the TCR clusters proved donor specific. Notes on the study in general: The CD4+ clones that contracted clustered mainly within CM and EM, and the CD8+ clones concentrated in EMRA. The pre-infection memory compartment contained some responding clones, suggesting cross-reactive memory joined.

As concerns this clonotype: Its antigen is as yet unknown.

This CDR3 spans 16 amino acids. Germline lookup yields CDR1 GTSNPN and CDR2 SVGIG (reference sequence). The V end was cut by 0 bases, the J end by 3 bases, with 17 bases between. The TCR alpha and TCR beta cDNA libraries, bearing sample barcodes and UMIs, were generated by 5'RACE using constant-segment primers. TCRdb re-derived calls from the 5' RACE reads in MiXCR, one entry per CDR3 protein. The sample contains fewer than 400,000 distinct CDR3 sequences, more than 15% of which appear only once. Sequenced input: PBMCs or a T cell subset sorted from them (not recorded which). This sequence was found in a man younger than 35 who had mild COVID-19 (a few samples of this study predate the infection). Cell type and time point are not known. The chain couples TRBV30 to TRBJ1-2; tentatively, D is TRBD1 (6 bases). The CDR3 DNA reads as TGTGCCTGGAGTGTAGGTGGGCAGGGGATCCACTATGGCTACACCTTC. It encodes CAWSVGGQGIHYGYTF.